The next 30 T cell receptor beta chains were all read from a single sample in a study of technical replicates of blood from a few donors. Only in-frame clones appear in the TCRdb table, and some are missing; sequencing was by immunoSEQ multiplex PCR. The data show tens of thousands of clones, almost 97% seen once. Sequenced sample: T cells isolated from PBMCs. The receptors here all came from a human donor in good health.

The chain carries TRBV7-9 and TRBJ1-1; 8 nucleotides line up with TRBD1. Germline V gene lookup returns CDR1 SEHNR and CDR2 FQNEAQ (reference sequence). The CDR3 has 15 residues. V was clipped by 5 bases and J by 5 bases; unmatched bases: 10. The CDR3 nucleotides are TGTGCCAGCAGCCAAGTGGCAGGGGGCGAGACTGAAGCTTTCTTT. Translation: CASSQVAGGETEAFF. The whole variable domain, filled in from reference TRBV7-9 and TRBJ1-1, reads DTGVSQNPRHKITKRGQNVTFRCDPISEHNRLYWYRQTLGQGPEFLTYFQNEAQLEKSRLLSDRFSAERPKGSFSTLEIQRTEQGDSAMYLCASSQVAGGETEAFFGQGTRLTVV.

The V call is TRBV9, the J call TRBJ2-1, with D uncertain. The CDR3 contains 17 residues. The ends were cut back, 2 bases at V and 0 bases at J, with 15 bases in the middle. The germline gives CDR1 SGDLS, CDR2 YYNGEE. As DNA, the CDR3 is TGTGCCAGCAGCGTCTCCCCAACAGAGTCCTCCTACAATGAGCAGTTCTTC. This encodes CASSVSPTESSYNEQFF.

The chain couples TRBV19 to TRBJ2-3, with TRBD2 matching over 10 bases. Germline V gene lookup returns CDR1 LNHDA and CDR2 SQIVND (reference sequence). The CDR3 contains 16 residues. J lost 2 bases, V lost 5 bases, and 7 bases had no gene match. CDR3 in amino acids: CASSWASGGSTDTQYF. The DNA of the CDR3 is TGTGCCAGTAGTTGGGCTAGCGGGGGTTCCACAGATACGCAGTATTTT.

The V and J genes are TRBV9 and TRBJ2-1; 7 bases are shared with TRBD2. This CDR3 contains 13 residues. The ends lost 5 bases at V and 2 bases at J; junction bases unmatched: 1. CDR1 and CDR2 from the germline V gene are SGDLS and YYNGEE. Here the CDR3 reads CASSLAAYNEQFF. The CDR3 DNA reads as TGTGCCAGCAGTCTAGCGGCCTACAATGAGCAGTTCTTC.

J is TRBJ1-2 and V is TRBV10-3; 7 nucleotides line up with TRBD1. CDR3 length: 14 amino acids. V trimming: 4 bases; J trimming: 5 bases; junction bases outside the gene matches: 7. CDR1 ENHRY and CDR2 SYGVKD come from the germline V gene. The CDR3 loop reads CAISGPDRDYGYTF. DNA of the CDR3: TGTGCCATCAGTGGCCCCGACAGGGATTATGGCTACACCTTC.

The chain recombines TRBV2 with TRBJ1-1, with D maybe TRBD1 (5 bases). With 5 bases removed from V and 7 bases from J, the gap between germline ends came to 17 bases. The CDR3 extends over 14 amino acids. Germline lookup yields CDR1 SNHLY and CDR2 FYNNEI. The CDR3 loop reads CASSPYRRQNEAFF. The CDR3 bases are TGTGCCAGCAGTCCTTACCGACGACAGAATGAAGCTTTCTTT.

The sample holds one count of this clone. This chain uses TRBV7-9 with TRBJ2-7; 10 bases line up with TRBD1. The CDR3 is made up of 15 amino acids. The germline gives CDR1 SEHNR, CDR2 FQNEAQ (reference sequence). Trimming at V came to 5 bases and at J to 6 bases, leaving 10 bases not matched to a gene. CDR3 in DNA: TGTGCCAGCAGCCCCCAGCCGGGACAGGGGTTCGAGCAGTACTTC. Translating it yields CASSPQPGQGFEQYF.

This chain uses TRBV11-1 with TRBJ2-7; a possible D gene is TRBD2 (5 bases). Deletions cut 2 bases from V and 4 bases from J, with 9 bases between. The CDR3 length is 13 residues. Germline CDR1 reads SGHAT; CDR2 reads FQDESV (reference sequence). This CDR3 reads CASSLSGNYEQYF. As DNA, the CDR3 is TGTGCCAGCAGCTTATCCGGGAATTACGAGCAGTACTTC.

The chain recombines TRBV29-1 with TRBJ2-5; D is ambiguous. This CDR3 comprises 13 residues. Between the trimmed V and J ends, which lost 1 base and 1 base, there was a span of 7 bases. Germline-derived CDR1 and CDR2 are SQVTM and ANQGSEA. The CDR3 region is CSVEAAGQETQYF. For the CDR3, the DNA is TGCAGCGTTGAAGCGGCAGGCCAAGAGACCCAGTACTTC.

The CDR3 DNA is TGTGCCAGCAGCCAACAGGGACTAGCGGGAGTTGACACCGGGGAGCTGTTTTTT. Translated: CASSQQGLAGVDTGELFF. This chain links TRBV14 with TRBJ2-2; 14 positions agree with TRBD2. The germline CDR1 and CDR2 sequences are SGHDN and FVKESK. The CDR3 has 18 amino acids. V gave up 2 bases and J gave up 3 bases; unmatched junction bases: 5. The full variable domain, with the rest looked up from reference TRBV14 and TRBJ2-2, is EAGVTQFPSHSVIEKGQTVTLRCDPISGHDNLYWYRRVMGKEIKFLLHFVKESKQDESGMPNNRFLAERTGGTYSTLKVQPAELEDSGVYFCASSQQGLAGVDTGELFFGEGSRLTVL.

A remark on this clone: A read error may account for a junction end that differs from germline. V is TRBV16 and J is TRBJ1-1; possibly TRBD1 for D (6 bases). The CDR3 contains 14 residues. Germline CDR1 reads KGHSY; CDR2 reads FQNENV. CDR3 amino acids: CASTQSGGRAEAFF. The CDR3 nucleotides read TGTGCCAGCACCCAATCTGGGGGCAGGGCTGAAGCTTTCTTT.

J is TRBJ2-1 and V is TRBV4-1; no definite D call. Germline V gene sequence: CDR1 MGHRA, CDR2 YSYEKL. The CDR3 is 16 amino acids. V lost 1 base and J lost 6, with 16 bases in between. CDR3 in amino acids: CASSQVNPQFGNEQFF. The CDR3 DNA is TGCGCCAGCAGCCAAGTTAACCCCCAGTTTGGCAATGAGCAGTTCTTC.

V is TRBV15 and J is TRBJ2-7, with D maybe TRBD2 (6 bases). The germline CDR1 and CDR2 sequences are LNHNV and YYDKDF (reference sequence). V was pared by 1 base and J by 2 bases, with 9 bases between. There are 14 residues in the CDR3. CDR3 protein: CATSRGGLAYEQYF. The CDR3, as DNA: TGTGCCACCAGCAGAGGGGGACTGGCCTACGAGCAGTACTTC. Full variable domain (rest looked up from reference TRBV15 and TRBJ2-7): DAMVIQNPRYQVTQFGKPVTLSCSQTLNHNVMYWYQQKSSQAPKLLFHYYDKDFNNEADTPDNFQSRRPNTSFCFLDIRSPGLGDTAMYLCATSRGGLAYEQYFGPGTRLTVT.

The CDR3 protein is CASSYGHSSNQPQHF. The CDR3 nucleotides read TGTGCCAGCAGTTACGGGCATTCTAGCAATCAGCCCCAGCATTTT. The chain recombines TRBV6-5 with TRBJ1-5; no firm D call. V was pared by 2 bases and J by 0 bases, with 8 bases between. CDR3 length: 15 amino acids. Germline V gives CDR1 MNHEY, CDR2 SVGAGI.

J is TRBJ2-1 and V is TRBV19; tentatively, D is TRBD2 (6 bases). V was pared by 2 bases and J by 6 bases, with 11 bases between. CDR1 is LNHDA and CDR2 is SQIVND in the germline V gene (reference sequence). CDR3 size: 14 residues. CDR3 coding DNA: TGTGCCAGTAGTATAATCGGGAGCATCAATGAGCAGTTCTTC. This translates into CASSIIGSINEQFF.

The V and J genes are TRBV11-3 and TRBJ2-3; D is ambiguous. The CDR3 is 14 residues long. Germline values: CDR1 SGHNT, CDR2 YENEEA. Trimming pared 1 base from V and 4 bases from J, leaving 9 bases between. This CDR3 reads CASSLGLEADTQYF. CDR3 nucleotides: TGTGCCAGCAGCTTAGGGCTAGAGGCAGATACGCAGTATTTT.

V usage is TRBV30 and J usage is TRBJ1-4; possible D gene TRBD1, 5 bases. V was cut by 2 bases and J by 6 bases, with 13 bases left in between. The CDR3 consists of 14 residues. CDR1 GTSNPN and CDR2 SVGIG come from the germline V gene (reference sequence). CDR3 bases: TGTGCCTGGAGTCACGACAGCTTAGATGAAAAACTGTTTTTT. Its translation is CAWSHDSLDEKLFF.

This rearrangement joins TRBV4-2 to TRBJ1-5; D not certain. The CDR3 length is 11 residues. V gave up 4 bases and J gave up 5 bases, with 3 bases separating them. CDR1 LGHNA and CDR2 YNFKEQ come from the germline V gene. This CDR3 is CASSPYQPQHF. CDR3 nucleotides: TGTGCCAGCAGCCCTTATCAGCCCCAGCATTTT.

This clone was counted once. The CDR3 region has the DNA TGTGCCAGCAGCCCAAACGAGCGGGGGGTGGGAGATACGCAGTATTTT. It is translated as CASSPNERGVGDTQYF. The chain is built from TRBV5-5 and TRBJ2-3, with TRBD2 identical over 9 bases. The trim removed 4 bases at V and 5 bases at J, leaving 11 bases unmatched. Germline V gene lookup returns CDR1 SGHKS and CDR2 YYEKEE (reference sequence). The CDR3 runs to 16 residues.

This clone showed up just a few times. The chain carries TRBV11-2 and TRBJ1-2, with D unclear. The germline gives CDR1 SGHAT, CDR2 FQNNGV. V gave up 2 bases and J gave up 7 bases, with 11 bases separating them. The CDR3 totals 13 residues. CDR3 loop: CASSLNGLRGYTF. The CDR3 bases are TGTGCCAGCAGCTTAAACGGACTGCGTGGCTACACCTTC.

Concerning this clone itself: One end of the junction does not line up with germline, which may come from a read error. The rearrangement joins TRBV10-1 to TRBJ2-7; 11 positions agree with TRBD2. The CDR3 runs to 10 residues. From germline, CDR1 is WNHNN and CDR2 SYGVQD (reference sequence). CDR3 sequence reads: CAPGLAGGLF. The CDR3 bases are TGCGCCCCCGGGCTAGCGGGAGGACTCTTC.

Written as DNA, the CDR3 is TGTGCCACCAGGCGACAGGGTGTCTACGAGCAGTACTTC. Its translation is CATRRQGVYEQYF. The rearrangement joins TRBV15 to TRBJ2-7; 7 bases agree with TRBD1. Per the germline V gene, CDR1 is LNHNV and CDR2 is YYDKDF (reference sequence). Trimming removed 6 bases from V and 3 bases from J; junction bases left unmatched: 5. This CDR3 is 13 amino acids long. The full variable domain, in which reference TRBV15 and TRBJ2-7 provide the parts outside the CDR3, is DAMVIQNPRYQVTQFGKPVTLSCSQTLNHNVMYWYQQKSSQAPKLLFHYYDKDFNNEADTPDNFQSRRPNTSFCFLDIRSPGLGDTAMYLCATRRQGVYEQYFGPGTRLTVT.

This chain uses TRBV5-1 with TRBJ2-7; TRBD2 agrees at 8 bases. The CDR3 is 16 residues long. Germline loops: CDR1 SGHRS, CDR2 YFSETQ. The trim removed 0 bases at V and 3 bases at J, leaving 8 bases unmatched. CDR3 sequence (DNA): TGCGCCAGCAGCTTGGCCTCCAGGGCGGGAGGCTACGAGCAGTACTTC. It encodes CASSLASRAGGYEQYF. The full variable domain, its missing parts supplied by reference TRBV5-1 and TRBJ2-7, is KAGVTQTPRYLIKTRGQQVTLSCSPISGHRSVSWYQQTPGQGLQFLFEYFSETQRNKGNFPGRFSGRQFSNSRSEMNVSTLELGDSALYLCASSLASRAGGYEQYFGPGTRLTVT.

The chain has TRBV28 and TRBJ1-5, with 8 bases identical to TRBD1. The germline V gene has CDR1 MDHEN and CDR2 SYDVKM. Unmatched junction bases numbered 6, after V lost 4 bases and J lost 7 bases. This CDR3 spans 14 amino acids. The CDR3 DNA sequence: TGTGCCAGCAGTTCATACAGGGGGAGCCAGCCCCAGCATTTT. Its protein product is CASSSYRGSQPQHF. Full variable domain (outside the CDR3, taken from reference TRBV28 and TRBJ1-5): DVKVTQSSRYLVKRTGEKVFLECVQDMDHENMFWYRQDPGLGLRLIYFSYDVKMKEKGDIPEGYSVSREKKERFSLILESASTNQTSMYLCASSSYRGSQPQHFGDGTRLSIL.

This chain links TRBV5-4 with TRBJ2-3; D not resolved. The CDR3 length is 14 residues. V dropped 1 base and J dropped 4 bases, with 10 bases sitting between them. Germline values: CDR1 SGHNT, CDR2 YYREEE (reference sequence). The CDR3 protein is CASSLSVEADTQYF. In DNA, the CDR3 is TGTGCCAGCAGCTTGTCGGTAGAGGCAGATACGCAGTATTTT.

This chain uses TRBV19 with TRBJ2-7; TRBD1 aligns across 11 bases. Germline V CDR1 and CDR2: LNHDA, SQIVND (reference sequence). The CDR3 runs 15 residues. J gave up 3 bases and V 6 bases, and 7 bases lay outside the gene matches. CDR3 nucleotides: TGTGCCAGTAGCAATGCCGGGACAGGGGGCTACGAGCAGTACTTC. Amino acid sequence: CASSNAGTGGYEQYF.

This sequence joins TRBV13 and TRBJ1-3; 7 positions match TRBD1. J was trimmed by 3 bases and V by 6 bases; bases with no gene match: 14. Germline loops: CDR1 PRHDT, CDR2 FYEKMQ (reference sequence). The CDR3 consists of 17 residues. The CDR3, as DNA: TGTGCCAGCAGGACACGGAGCCCGGACAGGCTTGGAAACACCATATATTTT. Residues: CASRTRSPDRLGNTIYF.

This chain joins TRBV18 and TRBJ2-7; perhaps TRBD2 as D (6 bases). V was trimmed by 3 bases and J by 2 bases, leaving 11 bases between them. This CDR3 spans 14 amino acids. Germline V CDR1 and CDR2: KGHSH, LQKENI. CDR3: CASSPGTLAYEQYF. DNA for the CDR3: TGTGCCAGCTCACCCGGGACTCTGGCCTACGAGCAGTACTTC.

This clone was seen just once. The gene calls are TRBV7-6 and TRBJ2-2; no clear D gene. Trimming shortened V by 0 bases and J by 1 base, and 6 bases separated the two germline ends. From germline, CDR1 is SGHVS and CDR2 FNYEAQ. The CDR3 consists of 15 residues. The CDR3 spells CASSLAGENTGELFF. The CDR3 DNA reads as TGTGCCAGCAGCTTAGCTGGAGAGAACACCGGGGAGCTGTTTTTT. Full variable domain (remainder filled in from reference TRBV7-6 and TRBJ2-2): GAGVSQSPRYKVTKRGQDVALRCDPISGHVSLYWYRQALGQGPEFLTYFNYEAQQDKSGLPNDRFSAERPEGSISTLTIQRTEQRDSAMYRCASSLAGENTGELFFGEGSRLTVL.

The V call is TRBV5-1, the J call TRBJ1-6; TRBD1 matches 9 bases. The CDR3 sequence is 14 residues long. The germline gives CDR1 SGHRS, CDR2 YFSETQ. The junction had 2 bases not matched to a gene; V was cut back by 0 bases and J by 10 bases. The CDR3 loop reads CASSLVQGASPLHF. The CDR3 region has the DNA TGCGCCAGCAGCTTGGTACAGGGGGCCTCACCCCTCCACTTT.